Listed here are 30 T cell receptor beta chains from one sample, sequenced in a study of vaccination effects on CD4 cells after COVID-19. This table comes from immunoSEQ multiplex PCR, and its TCRdb copy is limited to in-frame clones, with some not included. This table has about 20,000 clones, 70% appearing once. For these receptors, no antigen is known. Antigen-specific CD4+ T cells were expanded with viral peptide pools in the ViraFEST assay before sequencing. Cells that had been cultured for nine to eleven days were the source of isolated CD4+ T cells. Sequencing used CD4+ T cells from PBMCs cultured with HCoV-229E spike peptides, obtained before COVID-19 vaccination. These receptors originate from a human donor who received a COVID-19 vaccine.

Only one count was recorded for this clone. The V gene is TRBV6-5, the J gene TRBJ2-3; maybe TRBD2 (5 bases). The ends were cut back, 6 bases at V and 1 base at J, with 14 bases in the middle. CDR3 size: 15 residues. In germline, CDR1 is MNHEY, CDR2 SVGAGI. Written as DNA, the CDR3 is TGTGCCAGCAGCATTCTCGATAGCGGCACAGATACGCAGTATTTT. This gives the protein CASSILDSGTDTQYF.

The rearrangement uses TRBV7-6 and TRBJ1-1; D unclear. V was clipped by 1 base and J by 1 base, with 4 bases between them. The CDR3 covers 13 residues. From germline, CDR1 is SGHVS and CDR2 FNYEAQ. The DNA for the CDR3 is TGTGCCAGCAGCTTAGAACAGAACACTGAAGCTTTCTTT. Encoded protein: CASSLEQNTEAFF.

The chain is built from TRBV20-1 and TRBJ1-4; no clear D. Germline V gene lookup returns CDR1 DFQATT and CDR2 SNEGSKA (reference sequence). Trimming took off 3 bases at V and 10 bases at J, with 15 bases between the two ends. The CDR3 has 13 residues. CDR3 coding DNA: TGCAGTGCTAGTAGCGACTCCTCGGGAAAACTGTTTTTT. Translated, it gives CSASSDSSGKLFF.

The chain joins TRBV9 to TRBJ2-2, with 10 bases fitting TRBD2. V dropped 0 bases and J dropped 6; count of bases not matched to a gene: 8. This CDR3 spans 17 amino acids. CDR1 and CDR2 from the germline V gene are SGDLS and YYNGEE. This chain's CDR3 is CASSVDPSGSWAGELFF. The CDR3 DNA follows: TGTGCCAGCAGCGTAGACCCTAGCGGGAGTTGGGCCGGGGAGCTGTTTTTT. The full variable domain, rest sourced from reference TRBV9 and TRBJ2-2, is DSGVTQTPKHLITATGQRVTLRCSPRSGDLSVYWYQQSLDQGLQFLIQYYNGEERAKGNILERFSAQQFPDLHSELNLSSLELGDSALYFCASSVDPSGSWAGELFFGEGSRLTVL.

In its sample, this clone was seen once. The chain has TRBV2 and TRBJ2-6; 7 bases line up with TRBD1. The CDR3 contains 20 residues. Germline V gives CDR1 SNHLY, CDR2 FYNNEI. J was trimmed by 0 bases and V by 2 bases; bases with no gene match: 13. Here the CDR3 reads CASSETLGTVHTSGANVLTF. The DNA of the CDR3 is TGTGCCAGCAGTGAAACCTTAGGGACAGTCCACACCTCTGGGGCCAACGTCCTGACTTTC. Drawing the rest from reference TRBV2 and TRBJ2-6, the complete variable domain is EPEVTQTPSHQVTQMGQEVILRCVPISNHLYFYWYRQILGQKVEFLVSFYNNEISEKSEIFDDQFSVERPDGSNFTLKIRSTKLEDSAMYFCASSETLGTVHTSGANVLTFGAGSRLTVL.

The chain carries TRBV10-3 and TRBJ2-5; TRBD2 agrees at 12 bases. The ends lost 4 bases at V and 5 bases at J; junction bases unmatched: 8. This CDR3 has 16 amino acids. The germline gives CDR1 ENHRY, CDR2 SYGVKD. CDR3 DNA sequence: TGTGCCATCAGTGGCAGACTAGCGGGAGAGTTTGAGACCCAGTACTTC. It encodes CAISGRLAGEFETQYF.

The chain has TRBV6-1 and TRBJ2-7; 11 bases are a match to TRBD1. CDR3 length: 16 residues. Germline V gene data show CDR1 as MNHNS and CDR2 as SASEGT. With V trimmed by 0 bases and J by 5 bases, 6 bases remained unmatched. The CDR3 DNA sequence: TGTGCCAGCAGTGAAGCGGGGACAGGGGGACGGGACGAGCAGTACTTC. Amino acid sequence: CASSEAGTGGRDEQYF.

The V gene is TRBV7-9, the J gene TRBJ1-3; D gene unclear. The germline V and J ends were trimmed by 4 bases and 0 bases, with 7 bases remaining between them. The germline V gene has CDR1 SEHNR and CDR2 FQNEAQ (reference sequence). The CDR3 contains 14 residues. The CDR3 loop reads CASSSGPSGNTIYF. CDR3 coding DNA: TGTGCCAGCAGCTCCGGGCCCTCTGGAAACACCATATATTTT.

This sequence joins TRBV3-1 (or the pseudogene TRBV3-2) and TRBJ1-5, with D possibly being TRBD1 (6 bases). V gave up 4 bases and J gave up 9 bases, with 16 bases separating them. CDR3 size: 14 residues. CDR1 and CDR2 (germline): LGHDT, YNNKEL (reference sequence). The CDR3 bases are TGTGCCAGCAGCCTTTCGGCACAACAGGGGCCCCAGCATTTT. Protein product: CASSLSAQQGPQHF.

The chain recombines TRBV12-5 with TRBJ1-4; D is undetermined. Trimming removed 7 bases from V and 2 bases from J, with 11 bases in between. The CDR3 totals 14 residues. Germline values: CDR1 LGHNT, CDR2 FRNRAP. The CDR3 here is CASVSGRTNEKLFF. The CDR3 DNA sequence: TGTGCTAGTGTTTCGGGAAGGACTAATGAAAAACTGTTTTTT.

The V call is TRBV4-1, the J call TRBJ1-1; no clear D gene. V was shortened by 0 bases and J by 0 bases, with 5 bases between the two germline ends. This CDR3 region has 14 residues. Germline loops: CDR1 MGHRA, CDR2 YSYEKL. The CDR3 sequence: CASSQEFMNTEAFF. CDR3 sequence (DNA): TGCGCCAGCAGCCAAGAATTCATGAACACTGAAGCTTTCTTT.

This clone was observed a few times. This sequence joins TRBV7-8 and TRBJ1-1; D is possibly TRBD1 (6 bases). The CDR3 sequence is 14 residues long. Germline CDR1 SGHVS, CDR2 FQNEAQ. V dropped 1 base and J dropped 1 base, with 7 bases sitting between them. The CDR3 sequence is CASSLGTANTEAFF. The CDR3, as DNA: TGTGCCAGCAGCTTAGGGACAGCGAACACTGAAGCTTTCTTT.

This chain links TRBV5-1 with TRBJ1-2; the match to TRBD1 covers 8 bases. This CDR3 comprises 14 residues. Germline CDR1 SGHRS, CDR2 YFSETQ. V lost 4 bases to trimming and J lost 8 bases; unmatched junction nucleotides: 10. This CDR3 is CASSIAADREGYTF. The CDR3 DNA sequence: TGCGCCAGCAGCATCGCGGCGGACAGGGAAGGCTACACCTTC.

This clone is large within its sample. V and J are TRBV27 and TRBJ1-1; perhaps TRBD1 as D (6 bases). The CDR3 length is 13 residues. Germline CDR1 is MNHEY and CDR2 is SMNVEV (reference sequence). V lost 7 bases, J lost 4 bases, and 13 bases lay in between. CDR3 sequence: CASIRGGSTEAFF. For the CDR3, the DNA is TGTGCCAGCATCAGGGGCGGGTCCACTGAAGCTTTCTTT.

This clone was seen a few times. In the same sample, other DNA sequences code for this CDR3. This chain links TRBV19 with TRBJ1-1; tentative D call: TRBD1 (5 bases). CDR1 and CDR2 (germline): LNHDA, SQIVND (reference sequence). The CDR3 runs to 13 residues. Trimming cost V 5 bases and J 0 bases, with 7 bases left between them. The CDR3 sequence is CASSSGLNTEAFF. Here the CDR3 DNA reads TGTGCCAGTAGTTCAGGGTTGAACACTGAAGCTTTCTTT.

V is TRBV5-8 and J is TRBJ1-1; D call uncertain. The CDR3 consists of 14 residues. Per the germline V gene, CDR1 is SGHTS and CDR2 is YDEGEE. V lost 4 bases and J lost 3, with 13 bases in between. The CDR3 region is CASSQSVMYTEAFF. CDR3 bases: TGTGCCAGCAGCCAGTCTGTTATGTACACTGAAGCTTTCTTT.

The gene calls are TRBV5-1 and TRBJ2-5, with D tentatively TRBD1 (6 bases). CDR3 length equals 13 residues. Germline loops: CDR1 SGHRS, CDR2 YFSETQ. V was clipped by 5 bases and J by 5 bases, with 13 bases between them. The CDR3 bases are TGCGCCAGCAGTACAGGGTTTTTGGAGACCCAGTACTTC. This encodes CASSTGFLETQYF. Drawing the rest from reference TRBV5-1 and TRBJ2-5, the complete variable domain is KAGVTQTPRYLIKTRGQQVTLSCSPISGHRSVSWYQQTPGQGLQFLFEYFSETQRNKGNFPGRFSGRQFSNSRSEMNVSTLELGDSALYLCASSTGFLETQYFGPGTRLLVL.

The chain links TRBV20-1 to TRBJ2-1; 11 nucleotides line up with TRBD2. The CDR3 is 17 amino acids. J gave up 0 bases and V 3 bases, and 7 bases lay outside the gene matches. Germline values: CDR1 DFQATT, CDR2 SNEGSKA (reference sequence). The CDR3 here is CSASGGTSGPSYNEQFF. The DNA of the CDR3 is TGCAGTGCTAGTGGGGGGACTAGCGGACCCTCCTACAATGAGCAGTTCTTC.

The chain combines TRBV5-5 with TRBJ2-7; TRBD2 matches 7 bases. Germline loops: CDR1 SGHKS, CDR2 YYEKEE (reference sequence). V shed 4 bases and J 2 bases; nucleotides not matched to a gene: 9. There are 15 residues in the CDR3. The CDR3 DNA sequence: TGTGCCAGCAGCCCCGGACTAGTAGCTGCCTACGAGCAGTACTTC. Translating it yields CASSPGLVAAYEQYF. Using reference TRBV5-5 and TRBJ2-7 for the parts outside the CDR3, the full variable domain is DAGVTQSPTHLIKTRGQQVTLRCSPISGHKSVSWYQQVLGQGPQFIFQYYEKEERGRGNFPDRFSARQFPNYSSELNVNALLLGDSALYLCASSPGLVAAYEQYFGPGTRLTVT.

This clone was observed a single time. The chain combines TRBV2 with TRBJ2-2; D is perhaps TRBD1 or TRBD2 (5 bases each). Between the trimmed V and J ends, which lost 7 bases and 6 bases, there was a span of 9 bases. Germline CDR1 and CDR2: SNHLY and FYNNEI. The length of the CDR3 is 12 residues. CDR3 residues: CASNWGSGELFF. The CDR3 DNA follows: TGTGCCAGCAATTGGGGGTCCGGGGAGCTGTTTTTT. The whole variable domain, filled in from reference TRBV2 and TRBJ2-2, reads EPEVTQTPSHQVTQMGQEVILRCVPISNHLYFYWYRQILGQKVEFLVSFYNNEISEKSEIFDDQFSVERPDGSNFTLKIRSTKLEDSAMYFCASNWGSGELFFGEGSRLTVL.

This clone was observed a few times. CDR3 nucleotide sequence: TGTGCCAGCAGCTTGAGCGGGAGCTCCTACAATGAGCAGTTCTTC. Amino acid sequence: CASSLSGSSYNEQFF. The rearrangement joins TRBV4-2 to TRBJ2-1; 8 nucleotides align to TRBD2. CDR1 and CDR2 (germline): LGHNA, YNFKEQ. V lost 5 bases to trimming and J lost 0 bases; unmatched junction nucleotides: 3. CDR3 length equals 15 residues.

The J gene is TRBJ1-1, the V gene TRBV2, with D unresolved. The CDR3 length is 12 residues. V shed 7 bases and J shed 6 bases, with 12 bases lying between them. The germline CDR1 and CDR2 sequences are SNHLY and FYNNEI. The CDR3 region is CASTRAVAEAFF. DNA for the CDR3: TGTGCCAGCACGAGAGCCGTCGCTGAAGCTTTCTTT.

The chain links TRBV6-5 to TRBJ1-5, with 12 nucleotides matching TRBD1. The germline V gene encodes CDR1 MNHEY and CDR2 SVGAGI. V was clipped by 6 bases and J by 6 bases; unmatched bases: 6. The CDR3 is 15 amino acids. The CDR3 DNA reads as TGTGCCAGCAGGGCGGGACAGGGGGCTGGTCAGCCCCAGCATTTT. This encodes CASRAGQGAGQPQHF.

The chain uses TRBV11-3 and TRBJ2-1, with 9 bases aligning to TRBD2. J lost 7 bases, V lost 8 bases, and 6 bases had no gene match. The CDR3 contains 13 residues. The germline CDR1 and CDR2 sequences are SGHNT and YENEEA. In DNA, the CDR3 is TGTGCCAGCTCGGCGGGGGGGCGGAATGAGCAGTTCTTC. Translating it yields CASSAGGRNEQFF.

This chain's CDR3 is CASSLLRVGQETQYF. The CDR3 nucleotides are TGCGCCAGCAGCTTGCTTCGGGTTGGGCAAGAGACCCAGTACTTC. The rearrangement joins TRBV5-1 to TRBJ2-5; no firm D call. The CDR3 has 15 amino acids. CDR1 is SGHRS and CDR2 is YFSETQ in the germline V gene. V was pared by 1 base and J by 2 bases, with 12 bases between.

This clone was found a few times. The CDR3 protein is CASSLRQGAGRGEQYF. CDR3 DNA sequence: TGTGCCAGCAGCCTACGTCAAGGGGCAGGACGTGGCGAGCAGTACTTC. This chain uses TRBV4-2 with TRBJ2-7, with a weak D call TRBD1 (5 bases). CDR3 length: 16 amino acids. Per the germline V gene, CDR1 is LGHNA and CDR2 is YNFKEQ. V was clipped by 4 bases and J by 6 bases, with 22 bases between them.

The CDR3 loop is CASKVRAGVGNEQFF. The DNA of the CDR3 is TGCGCCAGCAAAGTTCGGGCGGGAGTTGGAAATGAGCAGTTCTTC. This rearrangement joins TRBV4-1 to TRBJ2-1; 7 bases map to TRBD2. The germline V gene encodes CDR1 MGHRA and CDR2 YSYEKL. The CDR3 loop spans 15 amino acids. V lost 7 bases, J lost 7 bases, and 13 bases stayed unmatched.

The chain recombines TRBV11-2 with TRBJ2-7, with 8 bases matching TRBD2. Germline values: CDR1 SGHAT, CDR2 FQNNGV. V trimming: 8 bases; J trimming: 2 bases; junction bases outside the gene matches: 14. This CDR3 comprises 16 residues. CDR3 loop: CASLTAGGPGAYEQYF. The CDR3 DNA is TGTGCCAGCCTCACGGCGGGGGGCCCGGGGGCCTACGAGCAGTACTTC.

The chain couples TRBV11-2 to TRBJ1-4, with D possibly TRBD1 on 6 matching bases. The germline gives CDR1 SGHAT, CDR2 FQNNGV. V lost 9 bases and J 6 bases, leaving 17 bases between the germline ends. The CDR3 is made up of 14 amino acids. For the CDR3, the DNA is TGTGCCAGTGGGACAAGGGGCAGGGATGAAAAACTGTTTTTT. Translation gives CASGTRGRDEKLFF.

This chain uses TRBV9 with TRBJ1-5, with D tentatively TRBD1 (6 bases). Germline values: CDR1 SGDLS, CDR2 YYNGEE. This CDR3 has 14 residues. The V end lost 2 bases, the J end lost 7 bases, and 13 bases lay between the germline ends. In DNA, the CDR3 is TGTGCCAGCAGCGTTGGGGGGGGGACACAGCCCCAGCATTTT. Protein product: CASSVGGGTQPQHF. Supplemented by reference TRBV9 and TRBJ1-5, the full variable domain reads DSGVTQTPKHLITATGQRVTLRCSPRSGDLSVYWYQQSLDQGLQFLIQYYNGEERAKGNILERFSAQQFPDLHSELNLSSLELGDSALYFCASSVGGGTQPQHFGDGTRLSIL.